These T cell receptor beta chains were read from a single sample in a study of blood T cell repertoires in COVID-19. The protocol was immunoSEQ multiplex PCR, while the TCRdb copy is restricted to in-frame clones and leaves out a portion. The sample carries under 95,000 clones, less than 90% recorded once. Sequenced input: peripheral blood. These receptors all stem from a human donor in a cohort sampled during active COVID-19. Both conserved end residues are part of each CDR3. Fields, in order: D gene, clone size, V gene, J gene, CDR3 protein, CDR3 DNA. A D gene is named only where the DNA matches it firmly. Size is omitted from some rows. Given values are once, few, many or a class for expanded clones.

D: .
size: .
V: TRBV19
J: TRBJ2-3
CDR3: CASSTTGLAHTDTQYF
DNA: TGTGCCAGTAGTACGACGGGTCTAGCGCACACAGATACGCAGTATTTT

D: TRBD1
size: .
V: TRBV11-2
J: TRBJ1-1
CDR3: CASSLDRDRGEAFF
DNA: TGTGCCAGCAGCTTAGACCGGGACAGGGGAGAAGCTTTCTTT

D: .
size: .
V: TRBV6-6
J: TRBJ1-4
CDR3: CASSYRGSEKLFF
DNA: TGTGCCAGCAGTTACAGGGGGAGTGAAAAACTGTTTTTT

D: .
size: .
V: TRBV9
J: TRBJ2-2
CDR3: CASSAPVPTGELFF
DNA: TGTGCCAGCAGCGCCCCAGTCCCCACCGGGGAGCTGTTTTTT

D: TRBD1
size: .
V: TRBV19
J: TRBJ1-1
CDR3: CASSLPGQVGRSEAFF
DNA: TGTGCCAGTAGTTTACCGGGACAGGTAGGGAGGTCTGAAGCTTTCTTT

D: .
size: once
V: TRBV7-2
J: TRBJ2-7
CDR3: CASSTTWHEQYF
DNA: TGTGCCAGCAGCACAACCTGGCACGAGCAGTACTTC

D: .
size: .
V: TRBV19
J: TRBJ1-2
CDR3: CASSIRRGVSGYTF
DNA: TGTGCCAGTAGTATTCGTCGGGGGGTGAGCGGCTACACCTTC

D: TRBD1
size: .
V: TRBV2
J: TRBJ2-2
CDR3: CASSDGTGTGELFF
DNA: TGTGCCAGCAGTGACGGGACAGGCACCGGGGAGCTGTTTTTT

D: TRBD1
size: .
V: TRBV5-6
J: TRBJ2-7
CDR3: CASSAGQGRLSYEQYF
DNA: TGTGCCAGCAGCGCGGGACAGGGGAGACTCTCCTACGAGCAGTACTTC

D: .
size: .
V: TRBV12-3/TRBV12-4
J: TRBJ1-6
CDR3: CASRAAATSPLHF
DNA: TGTGCCAGCAGGGCGGCGGCCACTTCCCCCCTCCACTTT

D: .
size: few
V: TRBV4-2
J: TRBJ1-2
CDR3: CASSQEGGEGTGYTF
DNA: TGTGCCAGCAGCCAAGAAGGGGGAGAAGGGACTGGCTACACCTTC

D: .
size: .
V: TRBV7-2
J: TRBJ1-1
CDR3: CASSLVLQGGHTEAFF
DNA: TGTGCCAGCAGCTTAGTGTTGCAGGGAGGTCACACTGAAGCTTTCTTT

D: TRBD1
size: once
V: TRBV29-1
J: TRBJ2-5
CDR3: CSASSPTGNRETQYF
DNA: TGCAGCGCTTCCTCCCCGACAGGGAACAGGGAGACCCAGTACTTC

D: .
size: .
V: TRBV2
J: TRBJ1-1
CDR3: CASSDEPGTEAFF
DNA: TGTGCCAGCAGTGACGAACCGGGGACTGAAGCTTTCTTT

D: .
size: .
V: TRBV9
J: TRBJ2-7
CDR3: CASSLDSYEQYF
DNA: TGTGCCAGCAGCCTTGACAGTTACGAGCAGTACTTC

D: .
size: .
V: TRBV30
J: TRBJ2-5
CDR3: CAWSGDNQETQYF
DNA: TGTGCCTGGAGTGGGGACAACCAAGAGACCCAGTACTTC

D: .
size: .
V: TRBV15
J: TRBJ2-3
CDR3: CATSRDLRERPDTQYF
DNA: TGTGCCACCAGCAGAGATCTCCGGGAGAGGCCAGATACGCAGTATTTT

D: TRBD1
size: once
V: TRBV5-1
J: TRBJ2-2
CDR3: CASSSGQGSPGELFF
DNA: TGCGCCAGCAGCTCGGGACAGGGAAGTCCCGGGGAGCTGTTTTTT

D: .
size: .
V: TRBV5-8
J: TRBJ1-4
CDR3: CASSFRGFTNEKLFF
DNA: TGTGCCAGCAGCTTTCGGGGTTTCACTAATGAAAAACTGTTTTTT

D: TRBD2
size: .
V: TRBV5-1
J: TRBJ2-2
CDR3: CASSLRLAETNTGELFF
DNA: TGCGCCAGCAGCCTACGACTAGCGGAGACAAACACCGGGGAGCTGTTTTTT

D: TRBD1
size: .
V: TRBV15
J: TRBJ1-4
CDR3: CATSRSQGTGETNEKLFF
DNA: TGTGCCACCAGCAGATCTCAGGGGACAGGGGAGACTAATGAAAAACTGTTTTTT

D: TRBD1
size: .
V: TRBV6-5
J: TRBJ1-2
CDR3: CASTPISTGENTF
DNA: TGTGCCAGCACCCCGATATCGACAGGGGAAAACACCTTC

D: .
size: .
V: TRBV7-8
J: TRBJ2-1
CDR3: CASSSAMNEQFF
DNA: TGTGCCAGCAGCTCAGCTATGAATGAGCAGTTCTTC

D: TRBD1
size: .
V: TRBV28
J: TRBJ1-1
CDR3: CASSPGGTEAFF
DNA: TGTGCCAGCAGTCCAGGGGGCACTGAAGCTTTCTTT

D: TRBD1
size: .
V: TRBV5-4
J: TRBJ2-7
CDR3: CASSDQGGTGGYEQYF
DNA: TGTGCCAGCAGCGATCAGGGAGGGACAGGGGGTTACGAGCAGTACTTC

D: TRBD1
size: .
V: TRBV19
J: TRBJ1-1
CDR3: CASSIVSLKGARAFF
DNA: TGTGCCAGTAGTATAGTGTCCCTAAAGGGGGCACGAGCTTTCTTT

D: .
size: .
V: TRBV5-1
J: TRBJ2-3
CDR3: CASSPLRRGTDTQYF
DNA: TGCGCCAGCAGCCCGCTCAGACGGGGCACAGATACGCAGTATTTT

D: TRBD1
size: once
V: TRBV27
J: TRBJ1-4
CDR3: CASSPQGATNEKLFF
DNA: TGTGCCAGCAGTCCCCAGGGGGCCACTAATGAAAAACTGTTTTTT

D: .
size: .
V: TRBV5-1
J: TRBJ1-4
CDR3: CASSPDPPNEKLFF
DNA: TGCGCCAGCAGCCCAGATCCTCCTAATGAAAAACTGTTTTTT

D: TRBD1
size: .
V: TRBV7-8
J: TRBJ2-1
CDR3: CASSTRQGAIITEQFF
DNA: TGTGCCAGCAGCACAAGACAGGGGGCTATTATAACTGAGCAGTTCTTC

D: .
size: .
V: TRBV2
J: TRBJ2-3
CDR3: CASNQRGADTQYF
DNA: TGTGCCAGCAATCAGAGAGGCGCAGATACGCAGTATTTT

D: .
size: .
V: TRBV19
J: TRBJ2-5
CDR3: CASSTQANQETQYF
DNA: TGTGCCAGTAGTACCCAGGCGAATCAAGAGACCCAGTACTTC

D: TRBD2
size: once
V: TRBV3-1/TRBV3-2
J: TRBJ2-7
CDR3: CASSRGVSLAGGYEQYF
DNA: TGTGCCAGCAGCCGTGGGGTGTCTCTAGCGGGAGGGTACGAGCAGTACTTC

D: TRBD2
size: .
V: TRBV7-3
J: TRBJ2-1
CDR3: CASSRQLAGNGYEQFF
DNA: TGTGCCAGCAGCCGGCAACTAGCGGGAAATGGTTATGAGCAGTTCTTC